Presented here are 8 T cell receptor beta chains from one specimen sequenced in a study of cytomegalovirus exposure and HLA in healthy donors. Libraries were prepared by immunoSEQ multiplex PCR; TCRdb keeps only in-frame clonotypes and omits some of them. The sample holds about 110,000 clones; about 85% are singletons and the top ten take around 3%. The sequencing sample was made of PBMCs. All receptors derive from a woman aged 18-29 years in good health and CMV-seronegative.

This clone came up a few times. CDR3 DNA: TGTGCCAGCTCTTATAAGGGTGGGACTTCAGCTTTCTTT. Protein product: CASSYKGGTSAFF. The V and J genes are TRBV6-5 and TRBJ1-1; a weak D match, TRBD1 (5 bases). The CDR3 is 13 residues long. The V gene lost 8 bases and the J gene lost 10 bases, with 20 bases spanning the gap. Germline CDR1 reads MNHEY; CDR2 reads SVGAGI.

J is TRBJ2-3 and V is TRBV4-1; TRBD2 might be the D (5 bases). This CDR3 region has 17 residues. From germline, CDR1 is MGHRA and CDR2 YSYEKL. Trimming left V 0 bases short and J 2 bases short, with 15 bases between. This chain's CDR3 is CASSQDPTRSYTDTQYF. CDR3 nucleotides: TGCGCCAGCAGCCAAGATCCTACTAGATCGTACACAGATACGCAGTATTTT.

The chain joins TRBV7-9 to TRBJ1-2, with D perhaps TRBD1 (5 bases). V was trimmed by 4 bases and J by 2 bases, leaving 26 bases between them. The V gene's germline CDR1 is SEHNR and CDR2 FQNEAQ (reference sequence). There are 19 residues in the CDR3. The DNA for the CDR3 is TGTGCCAGCAGCTCGGACAATCGGTCCCCATCCCTCCCAAACTATGGCTACACCTTC. Residues: CASSSDNRSPSLPNYGYTF.

The rearrangement joins TRBV7-2 to TRBJ1-2; tentatively, D is TRBD1 (5 bases). V shed 2 bases and J shed 5 bases, with 12 bases lying between them. Germline-derived CDR1 and CDR2 are SGHTA and FQGNSA. This CDR3 region has 14 residues. Written as DNA, the CDR3 is TGTGCCAGCAGCTTACAAGGGACTTTTTATGGCTACACCTTC. Translating it yields CASSLQGTFYGYTF.

The J gene is TRBJ2-1, the V gene TRBV6-1; 7 positions match TRBD2. V shed 5 bases, J shed 7 bases, and the junction held 5 bases outside the gene matches. The CDR3 totals 13 residues. Germline lookup yields CDR1 MNHNS and CDR2 SASEGT. The CDR3 is CASSPGLTNEQFF. The CDR3 DNA sequence: TGTGCCAGCAGTCCGGGACTAACGAATGAGCAGTTCTTC.

This clone was seen a few times. The CDR3 spells CASSLGTGSLEQYF. DNA of the CDR3: TGTGCCAGCTCACTCGGGACAGGGAGTCTAGAGCAGTACTTC. This chain connects TRBV19 to TRBJ2-7; 9 bases are shared with TRBD1. The ends lost 9 bases at V and 7 bases at J; junction bases unmatched: 13. Germline-derived CDR1 and CDR2 are LNHDA and SQIVND (reference sequence). This CDR3 region has 14 residues.

The chain has TRBV25-1 and TRBJ1-5; 10 bases agree with TRBD1. In germline, CDR1 is MGHDK, CDR2 SYGVNS. V lost 6 bases and J lost 1; bases outside the gene matches: 3. The CDR3 runs to 15 residues. CDR3 nucleotides: TGTGCCAGCAGAGGGACAGGGGTGAGCAATCAGCCCCAGCATTTT. Translating it yields CASRGTGVSNQPQHF. Together with reference TRBV25-1 and TRBJ1-5, the CDR3 gives the full variable domain: EADIYQTPRYLVIGTGKKITLECSQTMGHDKMYWYQQDPGMELHLIHYSYGVNSTEKGDLSSESTVSRIRTEHFPLTLESARPSHTSQYLCASRGTGVSNQPQHFGDGTRLSIL.

The chain carries TRBV7-6 and TRBJ2-7; a weak D match, TRBD1 (5 bases). CDR3 size: 13 residues. V lost 5 bases, J lost 1 base, and 9 bases lay in between. The germline CDR1 and CDR2 sequences are SGHVS and FNYEAQ. The CDR3 region has the DNA TGTGCCAGCAGCACGGACACTTCCTACGAGCAGTACTTC. Protein sequence: CASSTDTSYEQYF. Full variable domain (rest looked up from reference TRBV7-6 and TRBJ2-7): GAGVSQSPRYKVTKRGQDVALRCDPISGHVSLYWYRQALGQGPEFLTYFNYEAQQDKSGLPNDRFSAERPEGSISTLTIQRTEQRDSAMYRCASSTDTSYEQYFGPGTRLTVT.